The next 16 T cell receptor beta chains were all read from a single sample in a study of circulating tumor DNA in untreated peripheral T-cell lymphoma. The protocol was immunoSEQ multiplex PCR, while the TCRdb copy is restricted to in-frame clones and leaves out a portion. The sample yields 8,000 to 9,000 clones, about 84% seen once. Material for sequencing was tumor tissue. These receptors came from a human donor with peripheral T-cell lymphoma.

The gene calls are TRBV29-1 and TRBJ2-7; 9 positions agree with TRBD1. This CDR3 contains 13 residues. CDR1 and CDR2 (germline): SQVTM, ANQGSEA. Trimming took 6 bases from V and 3 from J; bases not matched to a gene: 6. CDR3 in amino acids: CSVGVGQGYEQYF. The CDR3 DNA reads as TGCAGCGTCGGGGTGGGACAGGGCTACGAGCAGTACTTC.

The rearrangement joins TRBV15 to TRBJ1-5; 8 nucleotides line up with TRBD1. The V segment lost 1 base and the J segment 6 bases; nucleotides outside the gene matches: 2. Germline V gene sequence: CDR1 LNHNV, CDR2 YYDKDF (reference sequence). This CDR3 has 14 amino acids. CDR3 coding DNA: TGTGCCACCAGCAGAGGGACAGGGTTTCAGCCCCAGCATTTT. Translating it yields CATSRGTGFQPQHF.

This chain links TRBV18 with TRBJ1-3, with D tentatively TRBD1 (5 bases). The germline CDR1 and CDR2 sequences are KGHSH and LQKENI. This CDR3 has 16 amino acids. V lost 2 bases, J lost 0 bases, and 11 bases lay in between. As DNA, the CDR3 is TGTGCCAGCTCACCATTTGGGGGTTCCTCTGGAAACACCATATATTTT. Its translation is CASSPFGGSSGNTIYF. Combining the CDR3 with reference TRBV18 and TRBJ1-3 gives the whole variable domain NAGVMQNPRHLVRRRGQEARLRCSPMKGHSHVYWYRQLPEEGLKFMVYLQKENIIDESGMPKERFSAEFPKEGPSILRIQQVVRGDSAAYFCASSPFGGSSGNTIYFGEGSWLTVV.

J is TRBJ1-4 and V is TRBV23-1; perhaps TRBD1 as D (5 bases). TRBV23-1 is flagged as an ORF with uncertain function. The CDR3 runs 15 residues. V lost 6 bases and J 0 bases, leaving 11 bases between the germline ends. The CDR3 DNA sequence: TGCGCCAGCAGCTTAGACAGCACAACTAATGAAAAACTGTTTTTT. Translating gives CASSLDSTTNEKLFF.

Of note for this clone: The sample carries other DNA sequences with the same CDR3. This chain uses TRBV19 with TRBJ1-2, with D unclear. The CDR3 loop spans 11 amino acids. Germline values: CDR1 LNHDA, CDR2 SQIVND (reference sequence). The CDR3 here is CASSIGYGYTF. CDR3 sequence (DNA): TGTGCGTCGTCCATTGGGTATGGCTACACCTTC.

This chain links TRBV6-8 with TRBJ1-2; TRBD1 might be the D (5 bases). Trimming took off 4 bases at V and 3 bases at J, with 6 bases between the two ends. The CDR3 is made up of 12 amino acids. Germline V lookup: CDR1 MNHGY, CDR2 SAAAGT. CDR3 nucleotide sequence: TGTGCCAGCAGTTCGGGGGACTATGGCTACACCTTC. Its protein product is CASSSGDYGYTF.

The V and J genes are TRBV10-3 and TRBJ1-1; TRBD1 agrees at 8 bases. The junction had 9 bases not matched to a gene; V was cut back by 1 base and J by 8 bases. The CDR3 consists of 15 residues. The germline V gene has CDR1 ENHRY and CDR2 SYGVKD. The CDR3 region has the DNA TGTGCCATCAGTGAGTTCGTAGAGACAGGGGTAGAAGCTTTCTTT. Translating it yields CAISEFVETGVEAFF.

Remarks on this clone: A junction boundary mismatches the germline segment, possibly from a read error. The V gene is TRBV18, the J gene TRBJ2-7, with unresolved D. The CDR3 has 16 amino acids. The V gene's germline CDR1 is KGHSH and CDR2 LQKENI. The CDR3 region is CASSPRSKSEAYKQYF. DNA for the CDR3: TGTGCCAGCTCACCAAGGAGTAAGTCTGAAGCCTACAAGCAGTACTTC.

This chain links TRBV6-8 with TRBJ1-1; D unclear. Germline V gene lookup returns CDR1 MNHGY and CDR2 SAAAGT. The V end lost 7 bases, the J end lost 1 base, and 7 bases lay between the germline ends. The CDR3 contains 12 residues. The CDR3 here is CASIGQNTEAFF. CDR3 nucleotides: TGTGCCAGCATCGGGCAGAACACTGAAGCTTTCTTT.

With regard to this clone: One junction end disagrees with the germline gene, perhaps due to a read error. This rearrangement joins TRBV19 to TRBJ2-5, with 10 bases aligning to TRBD1. The CDR3 is 16 amino acids. Germline V gene sequence: CDR1 LNHDA, CDR2 SQIVND (reference sequence). CDR3 sequence reads: CASSIDRDRGSETQYF. In DNA, the CDR3 is TGTGCCAGTAGCATAGATCGGGACAGGGGATCGGAGACCCAGTACTTC.

With respect to this clone: The junction does not match germline at one end; this may be a read error. The V and J genes are TRBV19 and TRBJ2-1; TRBD2 might be the D (7 bases). The CDR3 has 15 residues. CDR1 and CDR2 (germline): LNHDA, SQIVND (reference sequence). CDR3 protein: CTSSIGGAAYNEQFF. In nucleotides, the CDR3 is TGTACCAGTAGTATTGGGGGGGCCGCCTACAATGAGCAGTTCTTC.

Regarding this clone: One end of the junction does not line up with germline, which may come from a read error. The chain has TRBV6-8 and TRBJ1-1; 10 bases are shared with TRBD1. Germline values: CDR1 MNHGY, CDR2 SAAAGT. The CDR3 is 16 residues long. The CDR3 sequence: CAISVWDRGSVTEAFF. CDR3 coding DNA: TGTGCCATCAGTGTCTGGGACAGGGGCTCCGTCACTGAAGCTTTCTTT.

The chain recombines TRBV6-8 with TRBJ1-1; 8 positions agree with TRBD1. The J segment lost 3 bases and the V segment lost 6 bases, leaving 6 bases of the junction unmatched. This CDR3 has 14 amino acids. Germline-derived CDR1 and CDR2 are MNHGY and SAAAGT. CDR3 bases: TGTGCCAGCAGCTTAGACAGGGGAGACACTGAAGCTTTCTTT. This sequence encodes CASSLDRGDTEAFF.

The rearrangement uses TRBV7-5 and TRBJ1-5; the table assigns TRBD1, which was not confirmed against the DNA. TRBV7-5 is designated a pseudogene. The CDR3 sequence is 14 residues long. The CDR3 protein is CASSPDRVNQPQHF. CDR3 bases: TGTGCCAGCAGCCCGGACAGGGTCAATCAGCCCCAGCATTTT.

This clone was seen only once. The rearrangement uses TRBV7-6 and TRBJ1-3; D remains unclear. Trimming took off 5 bases at V and 0 bases at J, with 8 bases between the two ends. Germline CDR1 reads SGHVS; CDR2 reads FNYEAQ. The CDR3 is made up of 14 amino acids. The CDR3 protein is CASSITDSGNTIYF. The CDR3 DNA reads as TGTGCCAGCAGCATAACAGACTCTGGAAACACCATATATTTT.

Only a few counts were recorded for this clone. V and J are TRBV30 and TRBJ2-5; 11 nucleotides match TRBD2. The V gene's germline CDR1 is GTSNPN and CDR2 SVGIG (reference sequence). Trimming at V came to 3 bases and at J to 0 bases, leaving 3 bases not matched to a gene. This CDR3 region has 15 residues. The CDR3 here is CAWRRGLADQETQYF. The CDR3 nucleotides read TGTGCCTGGAGGCGGGGACTAGCGGACCAAGAGACCCAGTACTTC.